A selection of T cell receptor beta chains follows, all from one sample in a study of cytomegalovirus exposure and HLA in healthy donors. Using immunoSEQ multiplex PCR, the repertoire was profiled, and TCRdb retains in-frame clones only, with some absent. The table lists about 100,000 clones, around 76% of them singletons, with roughly 3% in the top ten. The sequenced material came from PBMCs. The receptor source for this set is a young man in good health and CMV-seropositive. Each CDR3 is given with its conserved first and last residue. D genes are given only for firm matches. Size values are once, few and many counts, or a class for expanded clones, and some rows have none.

D	V	length	size	J	CDR3	DNA
TRBD1	TRBV6-1	15	-	TRBJ1-4	CASSEAGQGAEKLFF	TGTGCCAGCAGTGAAGCGGGACAGGGGGCTGAAAAACTGTTTTTT
TRBD1	TRBV4-1	17	-	TRBJ2-7	CASSQEVFGQGKYEQYF	TGCGCCAGCAGCCAAGAAGTGTTCGGACAGGGCAAATACGAGCAGTACTTC
TRBD1	TRBV25-1	16	-	TRBJ1-2	CASSDGTGNYNYGYTF	TGTGCCAGCAGTGATGGGACAGGAAACTATAACTATGGCTACACCTTC
-	TRBV5-5	11	-	TRBJ1-3	CASSFQNTIYF	TGTGCCAGCAGCTTCCAGAACACCATATATTTT
-	TRBV7-8	12	-	TRBJ2-7	CASSPNGYEQYF	TGTGCCAGCAGCCCCAACGGGTACGAGCAGTACTTC
TRBD1	TRBV7-9	15	-	TRBJ1-1	CSSSLTGGVGTEAFF	TGTTCCAGCAGCTTAACAGGGGGCGTTGGCACTGAAGCTTTCTTT
-	TRBV18	14	-	TRBJ1-4	CASSPRGTDEKLFF	TGTGCCAGCTCCCCGAGGGGGACCGATGAAAAACTGTTTTTT
-	TRBV7-3	17	-	TRBJ2-6	CASSLRAGAPGANVLTF	TGTGCCAGCAGCTTACGAGCAGGGGCGCCTGGGGCCAACGTCCTGACTTTC
-	TRBV19	17	-	TRBJ2-5	CASSISRTATTQETQYF	TGTGCCAGTAGTATTTCCCGGACAGCCACAACCCAAGAGACCCAGTACTTC
TRBD2	TRBV5-6	16	-	TRBJ2-3	CASSWGLGGSTDTQYF	TGTGCCAGCAGCTGGGGACTAGGGGGATCCACAGATACGCAGTATTTT
-	TRBV13	16	-	TRBJ2-3	CASSYKLGGGTDTQYF	TGTGCCAGCAGTTATAAACTCGGCGGGGGCACAGATACGCAGTATTTT
-	TRBV7-2	15	-	TRBJ1-2	CASSSRSPGGNGYTF	TGTGCCAGCAGCTCAAGATCTCCGGGGGGCAATGGCTACACCTTC
-	TRBV7-3	13	-	TRBJ2-5	CASSQGVRETQYF	TGTGCCAGCAGTCAAGGAGTGCGGGAGACCCAGTACTTC
TRBD2	TRBV7-9	12	few	TRBJ2-1	CASSRPGGEQFF	TGTGCCAGCAGCCGCCCGGGGGGGGAGCAGTTCTTC
-	TRBV7-9	12	-	TRBJ1-1	CSSSLSGSEAFF	TGTTCCAGCAGCTTGTCAGGGTCTGAAGCTTTCTTT
TRBD1	TRBV27	15	once	TRBJ1-2	CASSQQGAVGYGYTF	TGTGCCAGCAGTCAACAGGGGGCGGTCGGCTATGGCTACACCTTC
TRBD2	TRBV5-1	17	-	TRBJ2-1	CASSWLAGANSYNEQFF	TGCGCCAGCAGCTGGCTAGCGGGCGCCAACTCCTACAATGAGCAGTTCTTC
-	TRBV12-2	12	-	TRBJ1-2	CASPLNRDGYTF	TGTGCAAGTCCCCTGAACAGGGACGGCTACACCTTC
-	TRBV27	15	-	TRBJ1-4	CASGTGTPNVKKLFF	TGTGCCAGCGGTACCGGGACACCAAATGTCAAAAAACTGTTTTTT
TRBD1	TRBV7-3	18	-	TRBJ1-5	CASSPGTGSSYSNRPQHF	TGTGCCAGCAGCCCCGGGACAGGGAGTAGCTATAGCAATCGGCCCCAGCATTTT